Listed here is a single T cell receptor (beta chain). Its matching antigen is unknown. The data are from a study of cytomegalovirus exposure and HLA in healthy donors. Overall study results and limits: Indistinguishable V segments, including TRBV6-2 and TRBV6-3, were excluded. As a later analysis revealed, most CMV-associated TCR beta chains appeared HLA-restricted.

Germline-derived CDR1 and CDR2 are ENHRY and SYGVKD. This CDR3 has 15 residues. With 8 bases removed from V and 7 bases from J, the gap between germline ends came to 21 bases. With 60 Vbeta and 13 Jbeta primers, the PCR was carried out. The table came from immunoSEQ multiplex PCR; TCRdb's copy has only in-frame clones and leaves some out. Of about 200,000 clones in the sample, roughly 80% were seen once. Sample: PBMCs. The chain carries TRBV10-3 and TRBJ2-1; D may be TRBD2 (6 bases). This TCR came from a woman in her forties or fifties in good health and CMV-seropositive. CDR3 DNA sequence: TGTGCCATCTGCCGGGGGACCTCCGGCGGGAATGAGCAGTTCTTC. Protein product: CAICRGTSGGNEQFF.